The present entry profiles one T cell receptor (beta chain) with its context. The antigen is unknown. CDR1 LNHDA and CDR2 SQIVND come from the germline V gene (reference sequence). The CDR3 runs 13 residues. These data are taken from a study of OX40 agonist ivuxolimab in advanced cancers. Whole-study findings and limits: Averaging showed that CD8+ T cells had more expanded clones than CD4+ did.

Sequenced by immunoSEQ multiplex PCR; TCRdb stores in-frame clones only, minus some. The sample records over 20,000 clones, around four fifths being singletons. The chain is built from TRBV19 and TRBJ2-5; TRBD1 is a possible D gene (5 bases). The J call may be wrong; the DNA end is better matched by TRBJ2-7. The receptor was isolated from an adult with an advanced solid tumor such as melanoma, head and neck, liver or kidney cancer. The sample consisted of CD4+ or CD8+ T cells sorted from blood, taken in a trial of the OX40 agonist ivuxolimab. The CDR3 loop reads CASSIGHSYEQYF. The CDR3 DNA is TGTGCCAGTAGCATTGGACACTCCTACGAGCAGTACTTC.